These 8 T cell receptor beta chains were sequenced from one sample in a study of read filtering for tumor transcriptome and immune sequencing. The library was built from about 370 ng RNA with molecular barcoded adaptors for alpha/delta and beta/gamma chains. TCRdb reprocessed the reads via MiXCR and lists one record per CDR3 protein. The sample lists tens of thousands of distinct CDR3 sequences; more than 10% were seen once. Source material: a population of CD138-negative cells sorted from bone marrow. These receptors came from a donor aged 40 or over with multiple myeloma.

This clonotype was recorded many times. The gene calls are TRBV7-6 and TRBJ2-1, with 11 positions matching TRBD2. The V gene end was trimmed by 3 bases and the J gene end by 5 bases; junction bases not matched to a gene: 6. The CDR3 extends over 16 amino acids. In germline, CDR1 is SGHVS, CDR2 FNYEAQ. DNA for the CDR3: TGTGCCAGCAGCTTTAGCGGGAGGGCCCACAACAATGAGCAGTTCTTC. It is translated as CASSFSGRAHNNEQFF.

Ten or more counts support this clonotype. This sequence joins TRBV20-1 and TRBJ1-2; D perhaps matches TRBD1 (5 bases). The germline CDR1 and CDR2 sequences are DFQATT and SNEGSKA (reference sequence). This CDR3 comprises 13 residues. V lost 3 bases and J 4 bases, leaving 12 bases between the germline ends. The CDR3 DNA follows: TGCAGTGCTAGCTCGACAGTTAGCTATGGCTACACCTTC. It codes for CSASSTVSYGYTF.

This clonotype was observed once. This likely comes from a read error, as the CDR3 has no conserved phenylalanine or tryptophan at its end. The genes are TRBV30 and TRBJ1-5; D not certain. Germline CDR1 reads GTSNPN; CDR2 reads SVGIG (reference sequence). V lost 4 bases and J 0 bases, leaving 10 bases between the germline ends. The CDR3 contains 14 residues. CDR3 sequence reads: CAWTLGGSNQPQHL. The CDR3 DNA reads TGTGCCTGGACATTGGGAGGTAGCAATCAGCCCCAGCATCTT.

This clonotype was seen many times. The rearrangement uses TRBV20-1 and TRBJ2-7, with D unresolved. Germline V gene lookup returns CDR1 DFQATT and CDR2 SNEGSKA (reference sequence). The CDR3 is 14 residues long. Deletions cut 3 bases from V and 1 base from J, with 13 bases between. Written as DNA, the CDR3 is TGCAGTGCTAGTGGGCTAAAAATTTCCTACGAGCAGTACTTC. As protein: CSASGLKISYEQYF.

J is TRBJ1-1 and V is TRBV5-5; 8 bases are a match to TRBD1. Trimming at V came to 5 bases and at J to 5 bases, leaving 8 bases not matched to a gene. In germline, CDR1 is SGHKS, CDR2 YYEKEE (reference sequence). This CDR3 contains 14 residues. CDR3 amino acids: CASRNSGGNTEAFF. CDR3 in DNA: TGTGCCAGCAGAAATTCAGGGGGCAATACTGAAGCTTTCTTT.

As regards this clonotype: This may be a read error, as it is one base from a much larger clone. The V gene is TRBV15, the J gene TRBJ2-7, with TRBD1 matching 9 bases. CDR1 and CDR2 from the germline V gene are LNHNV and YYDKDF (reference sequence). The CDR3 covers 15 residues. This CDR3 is CANSRDGQGTNEQYF. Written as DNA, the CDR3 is TGTGCCAACAGCAGAGATGGACAGGGGACGAACGAGCAGTACTTC.

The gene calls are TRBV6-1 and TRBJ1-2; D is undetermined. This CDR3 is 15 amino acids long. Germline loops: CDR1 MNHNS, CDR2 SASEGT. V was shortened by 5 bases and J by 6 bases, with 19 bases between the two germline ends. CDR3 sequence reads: CASSTRTRSADGYTF. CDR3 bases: TGTGCCAGCAGTACCCGAACAAGGAGTGCCGATGGCTACACCTTC.

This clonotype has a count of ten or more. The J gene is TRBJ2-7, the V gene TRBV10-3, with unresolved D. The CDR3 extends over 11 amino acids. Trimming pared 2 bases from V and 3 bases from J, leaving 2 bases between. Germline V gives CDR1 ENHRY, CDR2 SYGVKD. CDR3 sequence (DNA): TGTGCCATCAGTGAGCTCTACGAGCAGTACTTC. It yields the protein CAISELYEQYF.